Listed below are T cell receptor beta chains from one sample, sequenced in a study of cytomegalovirus exposure and HLA in healthy donors. Assay used: immunoSEQ multiplex PCR; TCRdb lists only in-frame clones, some missing. This table holds 140,000 or so clones, over 80% found once. The material sequenced was PBMCs. These receptors were collected from a woman in her thirties in good health and CMV-seropositive. Both conserved end residues are part of each CDR3. The D gene is left open where the match is weak. Clone size is given for some rows only: seen once, a few or many times, or a class if the clone is expanded.

>TRBD2|.|TRBV11-2|TRBJ2-3
TGTGCCAGCAGCCACGGACGGGGGACTAGCGGGGGTAGCACAGATACGCAGTATTTT
CASSHGRGTSGGSTDTQYF
>TRBD2|.|TRBV7-2|TRBJ2-3
TGTGCCAGCAGCTTAGCGTCTAGCGGGGCAGATACGCAGTATTTT
CASSLASSGADTQYF
>TRBD2|.|TRBV7-2|TRBJ2-5
TGTGCCAGCACCCCACGTAGCGGGAGGGCTGGTGGGGAGACCCAGTACTTC
CASTPRSGRAGGETQYF
>TRBD1|.|TRBV18|TRBJ1-6
TGTGCCAGCTCACCGCCGGGCAGGGGGCCGGAATCACCCCTCCACTTT
CASSPPGRGPESPLHF
>TRBD1|.|TRBV4-2|TRBJ1-1
TGTGCCAGCAGCCGAGGGACAGGGGGCATGAACACTGAAGCTTTCTTT
CASSRGTGGMNTEAFF
>TRBD1|once|TRBV2|TRBJ2-3
TGTGCCAGCATGGACAGGTATTCCACAGATACGCAGTATTTT
CASMDRYSTDTQYF
>.|.|TRBV19|TRBJ2-2
TGTGCCAGTAGTATTCAGACGAACACCGGGGAGCTGTTTTTT
CASSIQTNTGELFF
>TRBD2|once|TRBV4-2|TRBJ2-3
TGTGCCAGCAGCCAAGAGGGGACTAGCGGGGGCCAGCAGTATTTT
CASSQEGTSGGQQYF
>TRBD1|.|TRBV28|TRBJ2-2
TGTGCCAGCAGTGGCCCGGGACAGGGGAACACCGGGGAGCTGTTTTTT
CASSGPGQGNTGELFF
>TRBD2|.|TRBV13|TRBJ2-3
TGTGCCAGCAGCCGCCCGACTAGCGGGACCACAGATACGCAGTATTTT
CASSRPTSGTTDTQYF
>.|.|TRBV5-5|TRBJ1-5
TGTGCCAGCAGCTTAGGGCCAGGGGCGGGCAATCAGCCCCAGCATTTT
CASSLGPGAGNQPQHF
>TRBD2|.|TRBV5-1|TRBJ2-3
TGCGCCAGCAGCCCCGGCCCCTTAGCGGGAGACACAGATACGCAGTATTTT
CASSPGPLAGDTDTQYF
>TRBD2|.|TRBV6-4|TRBJ2-3
TGTGCCAGCAGTCGTCGCGGGGGGGCCACAGATACGCAGTATTTT
CASSRRGGATDTQYF
>.|.|TRBV13|TRBJ1-2
TGTGCCAGCAGCTTAGGGGTAGGGGGAAACTATGGCTACACCTTC
CASSLGVGGNYGYTF
>.|.|TRBV19|TRBJ1-4
TGTGCCAGTAGTATAGATCAACGGAACACAGCGGACCTGGAAAAACTGTTTTTT
CASSIDQRNTADLEKLFF
>TRBD1|.|TRBV18|TRBJ2-3
TGTGCCAGCTCGCAGAGGGACAGTTCGTTGGATACGCAGTATTTT
CASSQRDSSLDTQYF
>.|.|TRBV7-4|TRBJ2-2
TGTGCCAGCAGCTTAGCAGTTTCGGCAGGGGTCACCGGGGAGCTGTTTTTT
CASSLAVSAGVTGELFF
>TRBD1|few|TRBV19|TRBJ2-7
TGTGCCAGTGGTTCCGGGACAGCTCCCTACGAGCAGTACTTC
CASGSGTAPYEQYF
>.|.|TRBV6-1|TRBJ1-1
TGTGCCAGCAGTAAAGGTTTCATGCAGGCGTTCACTGAAGCTTTCTTT
CASSKGFMQAFTEAFF
>.|.|TRBV9|TRBJ1-5
TGTGCCAGCAGCGTAGGGGGGGGTAAGCAGCCCCAGCATTTT
CASSVGGGKQPQHF
>.|.|TRBV2|TRBJ2-5
TGTGCCAGCAGAACAACCGGGGGAGTAGAGACCCAGTACTTC
CASRTTGGVETQYF
>.|.|TRBV27|TRBJ2-2
TGTGCCAGCAGTTCTCCCGGGGATTACAGCGGGGAGCTGTTTTTT
CASSSPGDYSGELFF
>TRBD2|.|TRBV6-6|TRBJ2-1
TGTGCCAGCACCCACCGGACTAGGAGCAATGAGCAGTTCTTC
CASTHRTRSNEQFF
>.|.|TRBV5-1|TRBJ1-3
TGCGCCAGCAGCTTACAGGGAAACACCATATATTTT
CASSLQGNTIYF
>.|.|TRBV4-1|TRBJ1-2
TGCGCCAGCAGCCAAGTGGTAGCACATCAGGGGAACTATGGCTACACCTTC
CASSQVVAHQGNYGYTF
>TRBD1|.|TRBV5-1|TRBJ2-1
TGCGCCAGCAGCTTGGCCGAAGGGACAGTATACAATGAGCAGTTCTTC
CASSLAEGTVYNEQFF
>.|.|TRBV1|TRBJ2-5
TGCACCAGCAGCCGTACGGGACCGAGGGGGGAGACCCAGTACTTC
CTSSRTGPRGETQYF
>TRBD2|.|TRBV6-4|TRBJ2-1
TGTGCCAGCAGTGAATCCGGCGGGGGGGCTAATGAGCAGTTCTTC
CASSESGGGANEQFF
>TRBD2|.|TRBV5-1|TRBJ2-7
TGCGCCAGCAGCCCGGGACTAGCGGACCGATACTACGAGCAGTACTTC
CASSPGLADRYYEQYF
>TRBD2|.|TRBV11-2|TRBJ2-7
TGTGCCAGCAGTTCCCCGCGGTCGTCTAGCGGGAGATACGAGCAGTACTTC
CASSSPRSSSGRYEQYF
>TRBD1|.|TRBV28|TRBJ1-3
TGTGCCAGCAGAGGAACCGGGACAGGGGTCGGAAACACCATATATTTT
CASRGTGTGVGNTIYF
>.|once|TRBV4-1|TRBJ1-5
TGCGCCAGCAGCCCCTATTGGAGGGCTAGCAATCAGCCCCAGCATTTT
CASSPYWRASNQPQHF
>.|.|TRBV6-5|TRBJ1-1
TGTGCCAGCAATAAAGGGGGGCGGGGGACTGAAGCTTTCTTT
CASNKGGRGTEAFF
>TRBD2|.|TRBV9|TRBJ2-7
TGTGCCAGCAGCGTAGAGGATACTAGCGAAAAGCAGTACTTC
CASSVEDTSEKQYF
>.|.|TRBV6-1|TRBJ1-5
TGTGCCAGCAGTGAATCACAGTACGGCCAGCCCCAGCATTTT
CASSESQYGQPQHF
>.|.|TRBV6-1|TRBJ1-5
TGTGCCAGCAGTAACCCGGGAAACTATCAGCCCCAGCATTTT
CASSNPGNYQPQHF
>.|.|TRBV6-6|TRBJ2-7
TGTGCCAGCAGTTACTCCTGGCCAACCTACGAGCAGTACTTC
CASSYSWPTYEQYF
>TRBD2|.|TRBV6-6|TRBJ2-7
TGTGCCAGCAGCCCAACTAGCGGGAGGGGCGAGCAGTACTTC
CASSPTSGRGEQYF
>TRBD1|.|TRBV19|TRBJ2-5
TGTGCCAGCGCCCGGGACAGTCAAGAGACCCAGTACTTC
CASARDSQETQYF
>.|.|TRBV28|TRBJ2-1
TGTGCCAGCAGTTTATTCGGGGTTACCTACAATGAGCAGTTCTTC
CASSLFGVTYNEQFF